This T cell receptor (delta chain) was sequenced for a study of γδ T cells in repeated Plasmodium falciparum infection. Bulk repertoires came from Vgamma9/Vdelta2+ or Vdelta2-negative gammadelta T cells flow-sorted from PBMC. CDR1 and CDR2 (germline): GEAIGNYY, EKD. Deletions cut 0 bases from V and 3 bases from J, with 31 bases between. CDR3 length equals 21 residues. Concerning this clone: A read error is likely here: a far larger clone is one base away. This sample also contains other DNA sequences that code for the same CDR3.

TCRdb used CATT to re-call clones from the multiplex PCR reads. The sample consists of about 50,000 delta-chain clones, roughly 1.9% of them appearing once. The chain joins TRDV2 to TRDJ1, with a possible D match to TRDD3 (6 bases). As TCRdb names no J gene, one was assigned here on the basis of a DNA match to germline. The sample consisted of gamma-delta T cells from blood. This receptor was obtained from a pool of human donors (malaria-infected and uninfected, not separated). DNA of the CDR3: TGTGCCTGTGACACCGGAGAGATCTATTGGGGGCCTACGGGGGGTTCCGATAAACTCATCTTT. Translation gives CACDTGEIYWGPTGGSDKLIF.